Listed below are T cell receptor beta chains from one sample, sequenced in a study of OX40 agonist ivuxolimab in advanced cancers. Sequenced by immunoSEQ multiplex PCR; TCRdb stores in-frame clones only, minus some. This table has 85,000 to 100,000 clones, 90% to 95% appearing once. This sample comprised CD4+ or CD8+ T cells sorted from blood, obtained in a trial of the OX40 agonist ivuxolimab. The receptors here all came from an adult with an advanced solid tumor such as melanoma, head and neck, liver or kidney cancer. Both conserved end residues are part of each CDR3. Fields, in order: J gene, clone size, D gene, V gene, CDR3 protein, CDR3 DNA. The D gene is left open where the match is weak. Expanded clones get a size class; other rows say once, few or many, or leave the size out.

j_call: TRBJ1-4
clone_size: .
d_call: .
v_call: TRBV20-1
cdr3_aa: CSARLKEKLFF
cdr3_nt: TGCAGTGCTAGACTAAAGGAAAAACTGTTTTTT

j_call: TRBJ1-3
clone_size: .
d_call: .
v_call: TRBV30
cdr3_aa: CAWSATAVSGNTIYF
cdr3_nt: TGTGCCTGGAGTGCGACGGCCGTCTCTGGAAACACCATATATTTT

j_call: TRBJ2-1
clone_size: .
d_call: .
v_call: TRBV29-1
cdr3_aa: CSVEGSGNPYNEQFF
cdr3_nt: TGCAGCGTCGAGGGGTCGGGTAACCCCTACAATGAGCAGTTCTTC

j_call: TRBJ2-1
clone_size: .
d_call: .
v_call: TRBV10-3
cdr3_aa: CAISEGVEGYNEQFF
cdr3_nt: TGTGCCATCAGTGAGGGGGTAGAGGGGTACAATGAGCAGTTCTTC

j_call: TRBJ2-3
clone_size: once
d_call: .
v_call: TRBV27
cdr3_aa: CASSKLDTQYF
cdr3_nt: TGTGCCAGCTCTAAACTGGATACGCAGTATTTT

j_call: TRBJ2-2
clone_size: .
d_call: TRBD1
v_call: TRBV5-6
cdr3_aa: CASSLQGGRTGELFF
cdr3_nt: TGTGCCAGCAGCTTGCAAGGGGGCAGGACCGGGGAGCTGTTTTTT

j_call: TRBJ2-7
clone_size: .
d_call: TRBD1
v_call: TRBV7-8
cdr3_aa: CASSQQGVPYEQYF
cdr3_nt: TGTGCCAGCAGCCAACAGGGGGTCCCCTACGAGCAGTACTTC

j_call: TRBJ2-7
clone_size: .
d_call: .
v_call: TRBV7-2
cdr3_aa: CASSSFAYEQYF
cdr3_nt: TGTGCCAGCAGCTCCTTCGCCTACGAGCAGTACTTC

j_call: TRBJ2-7
clone_size: .
d_call: .
v_call: TRBV5-4
cdr3_aa: CASSLTPGASYEQYF
cdr3_nt: TGTGCCAGCAGCTTGACCCCAGGGGCCTCCTACGAGCAGTACTTC

j_call: TRBJ2-5
clone_size: .
d_call: .
v_call: TRBV5-1
cdr3_aa: CASSYLKETQYF
cdr3_nt: TGCGCCAGCAGCTACCTAAAAGAGACCCAGTACTTC

j_call: TRBJ2-5
clone_size: .
d_call: .
v_call: TRBV27
cdr3_aa: CASSSRPGRRPRQETQYF
cdr3_nt: TGTGCCAGCAGTTCCCGCCCCGGCAGGCGCCCTAGACAAGAGACCCAGTACTTC